Below are 29 T cell receptor beta chains sequenced from a single sample in a study of blood T cell repertoires in COVID-19. Libraries were prepared by immunoSEQ multiplex PCR; TCRdb keeps only in-frame clonotypes and omits some of them. The sample has 150,000 or so clones, 80% to 90% seen once; the top ten hold around 1.6%. Sequenced material: peripheral blood. The receptor set was obtained from a woman between 45 and 65 years old with acute or convalescent COVID-19.

The rearrangement uses TRBV5-1 and TRBJ1-5; TRBD1 agrees at 8 bases. From germline, CDR1 is SGHRS and CDR2 YFSETQ. The CDR3 totals 15 residues. V gave up 0 bases and J gave up 4 bases; unmatched junction bases: 3. The CDR3 bases are TGCGCCAGCAGCTTGGGAGGACAGGGAAATCAGCCCCAGCATTTT. Its protein is CASSLGGQGNQPQHF.

The chain is built from TRBV12-3 or TRBV12-4 and TRBJ2-1; D gene ambiguous. The V gene lost 10 bases and the J gene lost 7 bases, with 8 bases spanning the gap. The CDR3 runs to 10 residues. The CDR3 DNA is TGTGCCACCGCGAGGAATGAGCAGTTCTTC. Its protein is CATARNEQFF.

The chain joins TRBV19 to TRBJ2-1; no reliable D call. The V gene's germline CDR1 is LNHDA and CDR2 SQIVND (reference sequence). Trimming took 4 bases from V and 6 from J, leaving 10 bases between them. This CDR3 has 13 residues. Here the CDR3 DNA reads TGTGCCAGTAGTACCCAGACGGGCAATGAGCAGTTCTTC. Translating it yields CASSTQTGNEQFF.

This chain connects TRBV6-5 to TRBJ2-7, with a weak D call TRBD1 (6 bases). There are 13 residues in the CDR3. Germline values: CDR1 MNHEY, CDR2 SVGAGI. Trimming left V 6 bases short and J 0 bases short, with 9 bases between. The CDR3 DNA sequence: TGTGCCAGCAGCCGGACAGTCTCCTACGAGCAGTACTTC. This sequence encodes CASSRTVSYEQYF.

V usage is TRBV6-5 and J usage is TRBJ2-7; D possibly corresponds to TRBD1 (6 bases). Germline CDR1 MNHEY, CDR2 SVGAGI. This CDR3 has 14 amino acids. With 2 bases removed from V and 7 bases from J, the gap between germline ends came to 15 bases. CDR3 sequence reads: CASSYLGQTGEQYF. The CDR3, as DNA: TGTGCCAGCAGTTACCTCGGACAGACGGGGGAGCAGTACTTC.

The chain is built from TRBV7-2 and TRBJ1-1; D is ambiguous. V was shortened by 4 bases and J by 10 bases, with 10 bases between the two germline ends. The CDR3 contains 11 residues. Germline V gene data show CDR1 as SGHTA and CDR2 as FQGNSA. The CDR3 reads CASSSASGAFF. The CDR3 coding sequence is TGTGCCAGCAGCTCCGCCTCCGGAGCTTTCTTT.

The chain recombines TRBV5-4 with TRBJ1-1; D is unclear. The germline V gene has CDR1 SGHNT and CDR2 YYREEE (reference sequence). The V gene lost 1 base and the J gene lost 0 bases, with 7 bases spanning the gap. CDR3 length: 14 residues. The CDR3 bases are TGTGCCAGCAGCTTGAAACAGATGAACACTGAAGCTTTCTTT. Its translation is CASSLKQMNTEAFF.

J is TRBJ2-3 and V is TRBV6-5; 9 bases line up with TRBD2. The V gene end was trimmed by 4 bases and the J gene end by 4 bases; junction bases not matched to a gene: 3. The CDR3 is 14 amino acids. The germline V gene encodes CDR1 MNHEY and CDR2 SVGAGI. This CDR3 is CASSSGLAADTQYF. The CDR3 DNA is TGTGCCAGCAGTTCGGGACTAGCTGCAGATACGCAGTATTTT.

The chain carries TRBV6-2 or TRBV6-3 and TRBJ2-3; possible D gene TRBD2, 5 bases. V was pared by 2 bases and J by 3 bases, with 21 bases between. Germline V gives CDR1 MNHEY, CDR2 SVGEGT. This CDR3 is 18 amino acids long. CDR3 sequence (DNA): TGTGCCAGCAGTTACGATTTCCGGGCTAGCACTCTAACAGATACGCAGTATTTT. Its protein product is CASSYDFRASTLTDTQYF.

This chain joins TRBV18 and TRBJ1-6, with unresolved D. V lost 4 bases, J lost 4 bases, and 11 bases lay in between. Germline CDR1 and CDR2: KGHSH and LQKENI. This CDR3 comprises 15 residues. DNA for the CDR3: TGTGCCAGCTCACGCCCCATTACATATAATTCACCCCTCCACTTT. Protein: CASSRPITYNSPLHF. The full variable domain, in which reference TRBV18 and TRBJ1-6 provide the parts outside the CDR3, is NAGVMQNPRHLVRRRGQEARLRCSPMKGHSHVYWYRQLPEEGLKFMVYLQKENIIDESGMPKERFSAEFPKEGPSILRIQQVVRGDSAAYFCASSRPITYNSPLHFGNGTRLTVT.

The chain carries TRBV2 and TRBJ1-1; TRBD1 is a possible D gene (5 bases). In germline, CDR1 is SNHLY, CDR2 FYNNEI. This CDR3 is built from 15 residues. V shed 0 bases and J shed 4 bases, with 12 bases lying between them. CDR3 sequence (DNA): TGTGCCAGCAGTGAAGCGCCCTGGGGCAGCACTGAAGCTTTCTTT. Protein product: CASSEAPWGSTEAFF.

This clone was seen a few times. The CDR3, as DNA: TGTGCCAGCAGTTACTCGCAAACCGGGGTGAACACTGAAGCTTTCTTT. Translation: CASSYSQTGVNTEAFF. The rearrangement uses TRBV6-2 or TRBV6-3 and TRBJ1-1, with no clear D. Trimming removed 0 bases at V and 0 bases at J, with 11 bases between. The germline V gene has CDR1 MNHEY and CDR2 SVGEGT. The CDR3 sequence is 16 residues long.

This chain uses TRBV24-1 with TRBJ2-7, with 9 positions matching TRBD1. V gave up 3 bases and J gave up 10 bases; unmatched junction bases: 3. CDR3 length: 12 residues. Germline V gene sequence: CDR1 KGHDR, CDR2 SFDVKD. CDR3 DNA sequence: TGTGCCACCAGTGATACAGGGGGCGAACAGTACTTC. Encoded protein: CATSDTGGEQYF.

V is TRBV19 and J is TRBJ2-5, with 13 bases lining up with TRBD2. Trimming cost V 6 bases and J 4 bases; bases outside gene matches: 5. Germline V lookup: CDR1 LNHDA, CDR2 SQIVND (reference sequence). The CDR3 loop spans 15 amino acids. CDR3 region: CASSPTSGGRETQYF. CDR3 sequence (DNA): TGTGCCAGTAGCCCGACTAGCGGGGGGCGAGAGACCCAGTACTTC.

The genes are TRBV7-7 and TRBJ2-3; the D gene is possibly TRBD2 (5 bases). Per the germline V gene, CDR1 is SSHAT and CDR2 is FNYEAQ (reference sequence). V shed 1 base and J shed 4 bases, with 12 bases lying between them. The CDR3 spans 15 residues. CDR3 region: CASSLGSRVSDTQYF. In DNA form, the CDR3 reads TGTGCCAGCAGCTTAGGGTCGAGGGTTTCAGATACGCAGTATTTT.

CDR3 nucleotide sequence: TGTGCCAGCAGCTTACCTCTAGCGGGGAGCTCTGGGGCCAACGTCCTGACTTTC. Translated: CASSLPLAGSSGANVLTF. V usage is TRBV7-2 and J usage is TRBJ2-6; the match to TRBD2 covers 9 bases. The CDR3 covers 18 residues. CDR1 SGHTA and CDR2 FQGNSA come from the germline V gene. J gave up 0 bases and V 2 bases, and 5 bases lay outside the gene matches.

The chain combines TRBV7-9 with TRBJ1-5, with D unresolved. The CDR3 is 12 residues long. The germline V gene has CDR1 SEHNR and CDR2 FQNEAQ (reference sequence). Trimming took off 2 bases at V and 9 bases at J, with 8 bases between the two ends. CDR3 sequence (DNA): TGTGCCAGCAGCTTATTAGATTTGCCCCAGCATTTT. This translates into CASSLLDLPQHF.

The chain carries TRBV9 and TRBJ1-4; D possibly corresponds to TRBD1 (6 bases). The CDR3 is 16 amino acids. Germline CDR1 and CDR2: SGDLS and YYNGEE. V dropped 4 bases and J dropped 0 bases, with 13 bases sitting between them. The CDR3 sequence is CASSPREGATNEKLFF. The DNA for the CDR3 is TGTGCCAGCAGCCCCCGGGAGGGGGCAACTAATGAAAAACTGTTTTTT.

This clone was seen only a few times. The chain links TRBV29-1 to TRBJ1-1; unclear D gene. The V end lost 1 base, the J end lost 1 base, and 7 bases lay between the germline ends. Germline CDR1 SQVTM, CDR2 ANQGSEA. The CDR3 spans 13 residues. CDR3: CSVEGSWNTEAFF. As DNA, the CDR3 is TGCAGCGTTGAAGGGAGTTGGAACACTGAAGCTTTCTTT.

The CDR3 spells CATSGDRNLNTEAFF. As DNA, the CDR3 is TGTGCCACCAGCGGGGACAGGAACCTTAACACTGAAGCTTTCTTT. This rearrangement joins TRBV15 to TRBJ1-1; 8 bases align to TRBD1. CDR3 length: 15 residues. V trimming: 5 bases; J trimming: 2 bases; junction bases outside the gene matches: 7. Germline assignment: CDR1 LNHNV and CDR2 YYDKDF (reference sequence).

The genes are TRBV6-5 and TRBJ2-3, with 12 nucleotides matching TRBD2. V gave up 4 bases and J gave up 6 bases; unmatched junction bases: 8. CDR3 length: 16 amino acids. Per germline, CDR1 MNHEY and CDR2 SVGAGI. The CDR3 is CASSFRLAGVSDTQYF. Here the CDR3 DNA reads TGTGCCAGCAGTTTCCGACTAGCGGGAGTTTCGGATACGCAGTATTTT.

The gene calls are TRBV18 and TRBJ1-6; a possible D gene is TRBD1 (5 bases). Germline V gene lookup returns CDR1 KGHSH and CDR2 LQKENI. The CDR3 has 14 residues. With 3 bases removed from V and 5 bases from J, the gap between germline ends came to 8 bases. CDR3 loop: CASSPTEHNSPLHF. Written as DNA, the CDR3 is TGTGCCAGCTCACCGACAGAGCATAATTCACCCCTCCACTTT.

This rearrangement joins TRBV15 to TRBJ2-7, with D perhaps TRBD1 (6 bases). The germline gives CDR1 LNHNV, CDR2 YYDKDF (reference sequence). Trimming pared 0 bases from V and 2 bases from J, leaving 11 bases between. CDR3 length: 15 residues. The CDR3 DNA reads as TGTGCCACCAGCAGAGATTTGGGACAAACCTACGAGCAGTACTTC. It encodes CATSRDLGQTYEQYF. Supplemented by reference TRBV15 and TRBJ2-7, the full variable domain reads DAMVIQNPRYQVTQFGKPVTLSCSQTLNHNVMYWYQQKSSQAPKLLFHYYDKDFNNEADTPDNFQSRRPNTSFCFLDIRSPGLGDTAMYLCATSRDLGQTYEQYFGPGTRLTVT.

V gene TRBV6-5 combines with J gene TRBJ1-1; D remains ambiguous. This CDR3 contains 14 residues. The V gene lost 2 bases and the J gene lost 5 bases, with 12 bases spanning the gap. CDR1 is MNHEY and CDR2 is SVGAGI in the germline V gene. The CDR3 coding sequence is TGTGCCAGCAGTTACCTGCCGGGTCCAACTGAAGCTTTCTTT. Its translation is CASSYLPGPTEAFF.

The rearrangement links TRBV7-2 to TRBJ2-3; D might be TRBD2 (6 bases). Trimming took 5 bases from V and 1 from J, leaving 19 bases between them. CDR3 length: 17 amino acids. Germline CDR1 and CDR2: SGHTA and FQGNSA. The CDR3 loop reads CASSQEKARRGTDTQYF. DNA for the CDR3: TGTGCCAGCAGCCAAGAGAAAGCAAGGAGGGGCACAGATACGCAGTATTTT.

This clone has only one observation. The V gene is TRBV2, the J gene TRBJ2-1; D gene uncertain. Germline V gene sequence: CDR1 SNHLY, CDR2 FYNNEI. Trimming pared 3 bases from V and 4 bases from J, leaving 10 bases between. The CDR3 contains 14 residues. For the CDR3, the DNA is TGTGCCAGCAGTGAGGCAGGTCCTTACAATGAGCAGTTCTTC. Protein sequence: CASSEAGPYNEQFF.

The chain combines TRBV18 with TRBJ1-1; D is perhaps TRBD1 (5 bases). The CDR3 runs 12 residues. The V end lost 3 bases, the J end lost 4 bases, and 6 bases lay between the germline ends. Germline CDR1 is KGHSH and CDR2 is LQKENI. The CDR3 DNA is TGTGCCAGCTCACCTGACAGCACTGAAGCTTTCTTT. Translated, it gives CASSPDSTEAFF.

The V and J genes are TRBV11-3 and TRBJ1-4; D perhaps matches TRBD1 (5 bases). Between the trimmed V and J ends, which lost 5 bases and 8 bases, there was a span of 21 bases. CDR1 SGHNT and CDR2 YENEEA come from the germline V gene. CDR3 size: 16 residues. The CDR3: CASSPTLRGTGEKLFF. CDR3 in DNA: TGTGCCAGCAGCCCCACCCTACGGGGGACGGGGGAAAAACTGTTTTTT.

This clone was picked up one time. The chain recombines TRBV7-9 with TRBJ2-5; 10 bases align to TRBD2. Germline assignment: CDR1 SEHNR and CDR2 FQNEAQ (reference sequence). CDR3 size: 14 residues. Trimming removed 8 bases from V and 4 bases from J; junction bases left unmatched: 7. CDR3 DNA sequence: TGTGCCAGCTGTGTAGCGGGGGGTGTAGAGACCCAGTACTTC. As protein: CASCVAGGVETQYF.